This TCR beta chain was profiled in a study of Graves' ophthalmopathy and Graves' hyperthyroidism (dated by TCRdb to the late 2010s). General notes on the study: Stable hyperthyroidism was defined as no progression to ophthalmopathy within 18 months of follow-up. TCR beta repertoire signatures were used to distinguish Graves' ophthalmopathy from Graves' hyperthyroidism and to predict progression to ophthalmopathy. In total, approximately 140 blood samples were TCR-sequenced: 40 to 45 ophthalmopathy, some 75 hyperthyroidism and some 17 hyperthyroidism-to-ophthalmopathy patients. A discovery set of 100 or so patients (43 ophthalmopathy, just over 55 stable hyperthyroidism) was enrolled to explore V-J signatures distinguishing ophthalmopathy from hyperthyroidism. For independent validation, a separate cohort was made up of roughly 19 hyperthyroidism patients plus 17 patients who later progressed from hyperthyroidism to ophthalmopathy. T-cell repertoires of thyroid tissue and blood were compared in 5 or 6 hyperthyroidism patients. Following sample collection, hyperthyroidism patients were given methimazole at a starting dose of 30 mg daily, and ophthalmopathy patients were given high-dose intravenous methylprednisolone.

For repertoire sequencing, the TCR beta CDR3 regions were amplified from RNA transcripts. The first round was an RT-PCR using HTBI primers with the Qiagen OneStep RT-PCR kit, and this first round was followed by a second-round multiplex PCR, then size selection and purification. Libraries were sequenced paired-end with 100 bp reads on an Illumina HiSeq2000. As for the original processing: Reads were processed with SOAPnuke, discarding reads with adapters, uncalled bases, mean Phred below 15, or no exact constant-primer or identifier match. COPE v1.2.5 was used to merge high-quality paired reads. Each unique nucleotide sequence was treated as a clonotype, and MiTCR v1.1 was used to align the clonotypes to the IMGT TRB V, D and J references. Analysis was restricted to V-J combinations with a frequency above 0.0001, which covered 98% to 99.2% of repertoires. A TCR clonal expansion and chaos score per V-J combination was defined as the ratio of F50 clonal expansion to chaos observed in the TCRdist matrix. Welch's t-statistics and random forest were used to narrow the features down to 13 V-J combinations, which were then fed into a naive Bayes classifier. Thyroid-blood repertoire similarity was quantified with the Morisita-Horn index. The public reads were reanalyzed by TCRdb: fastp trimming at Q25, MiXCR alignment, in-frame beta chains only. Records with the same CDR3 protein are collapsed into one entry carrying the most frequent genes and DNA. What appears here as the V and J calls and clone size reflects TCRdb's work, not the paper's. This sample has over a million distinct CDR3 sequences in its table, and 36% of those were observed once. Over 8.5% of the sample goes to the ten largest clones.

Worth noting for this clonotype: This clone's antigen is unknown. No much larger clone exists at a distance of one base, and base qualities are not known.

Patients with hyperthyroidism were aged 18 to 65 years, had been newly diagnosed, and had a disease duration of less than 2 months. Patients were excluded if they had other autoimmune diseases, uncontrolled infections, pregnancy or lactation. Clinical symptoms, serum thyroxine, TRAb, thyroid ultrasound and orbital computed tomography formed the basis of the diagnosis. Trizol reagent was used to extract the total RNA, and its quality was then checked on an Agilent 2100 Bioanalyzer. The CDR3 spans 13 residues, from the cysteine through the phenylalanine. Only CDR3 DNA is held: 39 bases, read in frame from base 1. Trimming removed 4 bases from V and 7 bases from J, leaving 17 bases between the germline ends. Reading the germline V gene gives CDR1 SQVTM and CDR2 ANQGSEA. Overall results and qualifications from the work: Sample size was not statistically predetermined, and group allocation was not concealed from the investigators. Ophthalmopathy was separated from stable hyperthyroidism by the 13-signature model with more than 85% sensitivity and about 83% specificity in cross-validation and with 80%/75% in the test set. Most of the expanded thyroid clonotypes with a frequency above 0.001 were also detected in blood, and it was suggested that the thyroid immune response may be reflected by blood repertoires. In validation, the model predicted ophthalmopathy progression with more than 55% sensitivity and approximately 78% specificity; eleven to twelve predicted patients were CT-confirmed with GO in a median of about 6.1 months.

The receptor chain draws on TRBV29-1 and TRBJ2-7; the D gene lacks a confident call. The specimen sequenced was peripheral blood or thyroid tissue (not recorded which). The source of this sequence is an adult man with Graves' hyperthyroidism. The DNA sequence is as follows: TGCAGCGTTGGGGCTACCATATACAATGAGCAGTACTTC. This sequence encodes CSVGATIYNEQYF.